The subject of this entry is one T cell receptor (beta chain). The entry originates in a study of blood T cell repertoires in COVID-19. As originally analysed: It was from reference gene primer amplification that nucleated cell counts were estimated. Data came from immunoSEQ multiplex PCR; TCRdb stores just in-frame clones and leaves some out. That table furnishes V, J and clone size, whereas the DNA furnished D and trimming. The sample has approximately 350,000 clones; around 92% are singletons. The CDR3 sequence is 18 residues long. Germline V gives CDR1 SGDLS, CDR2 YYNGEE. Trimming removed 4 bases from V and 3 bases from J; junction bases left unmatched: 11.

The material sequenced was peripheral blood. The sequence came from a man aged 35 to 55 with acute or convalescent COVID-19. V gene TRBV9 combines with J gene TRBJ2-1; TRBD2 agrees at 12 bases. The CDR3 DNA follows: TGTGCCAGCAGCCCGACAGATCGGACTAGCGGGGTCTACAATGAGCAGTTCTTC. The encoded protein is CASSPTDRTSGVYNEQFF.